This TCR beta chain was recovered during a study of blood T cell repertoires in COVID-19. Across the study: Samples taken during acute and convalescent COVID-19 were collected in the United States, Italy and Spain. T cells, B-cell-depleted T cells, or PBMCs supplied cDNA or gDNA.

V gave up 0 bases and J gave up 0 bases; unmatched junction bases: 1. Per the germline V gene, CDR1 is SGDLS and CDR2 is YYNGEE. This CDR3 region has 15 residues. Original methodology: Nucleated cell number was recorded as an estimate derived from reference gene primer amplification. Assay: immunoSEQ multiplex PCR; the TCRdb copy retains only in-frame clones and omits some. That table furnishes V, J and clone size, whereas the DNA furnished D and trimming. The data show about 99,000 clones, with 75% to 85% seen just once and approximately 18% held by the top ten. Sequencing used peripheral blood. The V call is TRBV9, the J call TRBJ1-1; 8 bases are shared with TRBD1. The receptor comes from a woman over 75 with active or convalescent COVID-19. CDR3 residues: CASSVGDRMNTEAFF. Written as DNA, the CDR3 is TGTGCCAGCAGCGTAGGGGACAGGATGAACACTGAAGCTTTCTTT.